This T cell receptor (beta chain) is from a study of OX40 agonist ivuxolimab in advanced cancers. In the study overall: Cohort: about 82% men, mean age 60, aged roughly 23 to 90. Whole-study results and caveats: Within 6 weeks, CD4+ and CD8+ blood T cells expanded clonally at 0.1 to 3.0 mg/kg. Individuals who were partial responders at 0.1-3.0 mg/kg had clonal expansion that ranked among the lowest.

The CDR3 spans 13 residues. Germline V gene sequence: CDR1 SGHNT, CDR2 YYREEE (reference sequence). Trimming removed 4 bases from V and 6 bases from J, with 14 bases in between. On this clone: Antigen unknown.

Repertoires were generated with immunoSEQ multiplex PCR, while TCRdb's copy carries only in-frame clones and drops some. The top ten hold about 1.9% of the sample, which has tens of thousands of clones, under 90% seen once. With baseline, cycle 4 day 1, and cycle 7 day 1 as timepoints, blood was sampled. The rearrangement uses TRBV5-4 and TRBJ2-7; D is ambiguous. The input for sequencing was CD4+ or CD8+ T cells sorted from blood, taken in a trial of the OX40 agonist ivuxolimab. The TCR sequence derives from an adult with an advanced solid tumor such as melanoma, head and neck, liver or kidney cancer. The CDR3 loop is CASSRNRAGEQYF. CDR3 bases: TGTGCCAGCAGCAGAAATCGGGCCGGCGAGCAGTACTTC.